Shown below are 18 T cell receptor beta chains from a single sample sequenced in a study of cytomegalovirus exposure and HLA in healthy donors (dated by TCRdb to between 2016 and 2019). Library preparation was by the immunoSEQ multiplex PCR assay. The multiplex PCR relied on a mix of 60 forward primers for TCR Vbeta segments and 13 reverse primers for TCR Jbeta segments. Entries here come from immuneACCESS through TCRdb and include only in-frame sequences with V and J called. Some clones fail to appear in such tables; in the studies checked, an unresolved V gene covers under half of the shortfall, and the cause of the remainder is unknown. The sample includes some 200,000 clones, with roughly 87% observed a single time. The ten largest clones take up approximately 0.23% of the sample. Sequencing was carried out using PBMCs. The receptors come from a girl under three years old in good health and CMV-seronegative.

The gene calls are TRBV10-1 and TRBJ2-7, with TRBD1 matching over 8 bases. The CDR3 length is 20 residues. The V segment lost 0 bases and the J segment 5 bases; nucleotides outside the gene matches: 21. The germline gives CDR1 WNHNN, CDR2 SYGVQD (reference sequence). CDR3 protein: CASSESPLQAPGTGGDEQYF. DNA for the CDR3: TGCGCCAGCAGTGAGTCGCCACTCCAAGCTCCCGGGACAGGTGGGGACGAGCAGTACTTC.

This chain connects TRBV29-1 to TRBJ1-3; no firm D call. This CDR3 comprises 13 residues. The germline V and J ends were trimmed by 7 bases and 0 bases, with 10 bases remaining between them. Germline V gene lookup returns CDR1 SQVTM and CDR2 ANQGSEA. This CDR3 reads CSARRSSGNTIYF. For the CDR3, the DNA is TGCAGCGCACGTAGGAGCTCTGGAAACACCATATATTTT.

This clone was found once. The CDR3 DNA sequence: TGTGCCAGCAGCCCGCTGGCGGGCGGGGAGCTGTTTTTT. It specifies CASSPLAGGELFF. The chain has TRBV4-2 and TRBJ2-2; a weak D match, TRBD2 (5 bases). Per the germline V gene, CDR1 is LGHNA and CDR2 is YNFKEQ. The ends were cut back, 4 bases at V and 7 bases at J, with 10 bases in the middle. The CDR3 consists of 13 residues.

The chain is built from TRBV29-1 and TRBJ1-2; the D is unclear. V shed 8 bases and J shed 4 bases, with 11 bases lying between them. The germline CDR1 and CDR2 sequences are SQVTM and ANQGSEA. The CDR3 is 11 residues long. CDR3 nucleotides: TGCAGCATTGCAGGAGGCTATGGCTACACCTTC. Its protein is CSIAGGYGYTF.

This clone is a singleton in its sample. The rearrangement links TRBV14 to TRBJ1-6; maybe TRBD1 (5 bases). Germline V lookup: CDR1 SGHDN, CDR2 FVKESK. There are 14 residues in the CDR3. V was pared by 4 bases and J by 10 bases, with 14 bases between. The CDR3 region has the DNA TGTGCCAGCAGCCGTAGCGGGGGTAGATCACCCCTCCACTTT. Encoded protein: CASSRSGGRSPLHF.

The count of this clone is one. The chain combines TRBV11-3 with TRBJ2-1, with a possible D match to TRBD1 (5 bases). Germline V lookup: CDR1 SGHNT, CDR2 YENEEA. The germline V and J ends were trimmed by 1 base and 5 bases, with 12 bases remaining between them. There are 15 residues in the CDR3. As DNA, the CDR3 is TGTGCCAGCAGCTTAGGGGGCACCCCTCACAATGAGCAGTTCTTC. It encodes CASSLGGTPHNEQFF.

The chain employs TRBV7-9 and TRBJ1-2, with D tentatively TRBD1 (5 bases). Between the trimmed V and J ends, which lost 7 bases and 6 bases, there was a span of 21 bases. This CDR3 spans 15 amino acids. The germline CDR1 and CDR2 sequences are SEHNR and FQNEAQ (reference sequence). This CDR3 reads CASTIQAYDINGYTF. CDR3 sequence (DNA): TGTGCCAGCACCATACAGGCGTACGACATTAATGGCTACACCTTC.

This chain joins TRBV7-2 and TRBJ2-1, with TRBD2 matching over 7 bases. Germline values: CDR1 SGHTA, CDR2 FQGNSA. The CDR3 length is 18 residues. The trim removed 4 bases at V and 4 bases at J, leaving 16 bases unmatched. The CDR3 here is CASSSTFASGPTYNEQFF. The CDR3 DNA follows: TGTGCCAGCAGCTCGACTTTCGCTAGCGGCCCCACGTACAATGAGCAGTTCTTC.

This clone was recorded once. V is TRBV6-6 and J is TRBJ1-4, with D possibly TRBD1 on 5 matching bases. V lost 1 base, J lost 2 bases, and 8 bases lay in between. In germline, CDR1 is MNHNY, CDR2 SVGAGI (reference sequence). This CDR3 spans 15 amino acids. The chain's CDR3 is CASSYYRPTNEKLFF. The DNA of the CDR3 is TGTGCCAGCAGTTACTACAGGCCCACTAATGAAAAACTGTTTTTT.

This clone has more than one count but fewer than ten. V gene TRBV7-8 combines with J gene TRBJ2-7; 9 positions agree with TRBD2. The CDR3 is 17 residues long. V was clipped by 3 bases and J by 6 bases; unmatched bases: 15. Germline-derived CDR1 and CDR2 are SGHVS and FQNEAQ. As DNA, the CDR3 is TGTGCCAGCAGCTTTCTGGCGGGGGTAGCGGGAGCGATCGAGCAGTACTTC. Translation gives CASSFLAGVAGAIEQYF.

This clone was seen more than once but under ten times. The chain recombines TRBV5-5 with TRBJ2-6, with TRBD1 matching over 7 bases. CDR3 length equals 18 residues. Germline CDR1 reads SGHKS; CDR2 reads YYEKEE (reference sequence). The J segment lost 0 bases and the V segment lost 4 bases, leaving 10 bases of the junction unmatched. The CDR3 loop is CASSAAGTESSGANVLTF. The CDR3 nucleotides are TGTGCCAGCAGCGCAGCCGGGACAGAGAGCTCTGGGGCCAACGTCCTGACTTTC.

This CDR3 is CASSGGLSGNTIYF. In DNA, the CDR3 is TGTGCCAGCAGCGGGGGACTCTCTGGAAACACCATATATTTT. The V call is TRBV9, the J call TRBJ1-3; possible D gene TRBD1, 5 bases. CDR1 is SGDLS and CDR2 is YYNGEE in the germline V gene. V was pared by 3 bases and J by 0 bases, with 7 bases between. There are 14 residues in the CDR3.

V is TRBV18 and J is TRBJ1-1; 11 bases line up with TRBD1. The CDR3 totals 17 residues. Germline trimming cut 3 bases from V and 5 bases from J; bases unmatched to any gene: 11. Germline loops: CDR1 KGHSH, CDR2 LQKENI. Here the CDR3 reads CASSPQHAGTGGTEAFF. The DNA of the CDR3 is TGTGCCAGCTCACCGCAACACGCCGGGACAGGGGGTACTGAAGCTTTCTTT.

CDR3 loop: CASSVAPRAGETQYF. DNA for the CDR3: TGTGCCAGCAGCGTAGCTCCCAGGGCGGGGGAGACCCAGTACTTC. J is TRBJ2-5 and V is TRBV9; D is perhaps TRBD2 (6 bases). V was trimmed by 0 bases and J by 5 bases, leaving 14 bases between them. The CDR3 consists of 15 residues. CDR1 is SGDLS and CDR2 is YYNGEE in the germline V gene.

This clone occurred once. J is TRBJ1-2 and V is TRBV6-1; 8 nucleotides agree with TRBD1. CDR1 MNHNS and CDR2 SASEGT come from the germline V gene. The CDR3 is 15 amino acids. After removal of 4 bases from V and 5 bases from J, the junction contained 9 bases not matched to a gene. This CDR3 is CASSVGQGRGYGYTF. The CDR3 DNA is TGTGCCAGCAGTGTTGGACAGGGTCGGGGGTATGGCTACACCTTC.

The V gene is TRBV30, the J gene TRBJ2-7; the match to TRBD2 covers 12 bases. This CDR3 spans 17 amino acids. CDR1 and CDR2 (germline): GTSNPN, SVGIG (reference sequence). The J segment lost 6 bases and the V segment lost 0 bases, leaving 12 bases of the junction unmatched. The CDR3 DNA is TGTGCCTGGAGTGTGACCCGACTAGCGGGAGATCCCCTCGAGCAGTACTTC. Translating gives CAWSVTRLAGDPLEQYF.

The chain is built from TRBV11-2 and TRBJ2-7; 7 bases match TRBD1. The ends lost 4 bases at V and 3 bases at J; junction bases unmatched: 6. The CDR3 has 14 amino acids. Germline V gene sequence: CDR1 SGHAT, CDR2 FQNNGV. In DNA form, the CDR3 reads TGTGCCAGCAGCTCCTTGACAGGGAACTACGAGCAGTACTTC. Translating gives CASSSLTGNYEQYF.

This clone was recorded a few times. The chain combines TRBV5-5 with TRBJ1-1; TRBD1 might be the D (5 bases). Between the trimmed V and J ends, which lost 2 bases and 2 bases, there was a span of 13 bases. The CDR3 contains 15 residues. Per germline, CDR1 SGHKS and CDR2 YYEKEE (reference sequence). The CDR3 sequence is CASSFDLRTNTEAFF. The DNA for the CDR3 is TGTGCCAGCAGCTTTGATCTCAGGACAAACACTGAAGCTTTCTTT.